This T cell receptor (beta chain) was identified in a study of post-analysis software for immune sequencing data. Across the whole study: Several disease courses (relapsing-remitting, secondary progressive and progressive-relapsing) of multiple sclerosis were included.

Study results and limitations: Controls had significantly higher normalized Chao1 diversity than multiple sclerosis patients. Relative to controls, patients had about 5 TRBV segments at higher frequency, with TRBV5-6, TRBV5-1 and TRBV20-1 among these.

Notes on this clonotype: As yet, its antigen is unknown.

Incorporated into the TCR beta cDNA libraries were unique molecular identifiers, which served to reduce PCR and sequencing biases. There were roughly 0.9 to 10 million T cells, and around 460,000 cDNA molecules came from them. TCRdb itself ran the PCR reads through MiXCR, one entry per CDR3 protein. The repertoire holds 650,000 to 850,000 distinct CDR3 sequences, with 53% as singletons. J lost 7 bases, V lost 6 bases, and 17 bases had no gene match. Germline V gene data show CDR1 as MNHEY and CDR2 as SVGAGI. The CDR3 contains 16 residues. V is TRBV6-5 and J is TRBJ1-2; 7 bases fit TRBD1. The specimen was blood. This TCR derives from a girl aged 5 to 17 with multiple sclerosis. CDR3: CASRQYSDRRMGGYTF. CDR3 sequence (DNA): TGTGCCAGCAGACAATACTCGGACAGGCGAATGGGTGGCTACACCTTC.